This TCR beta chain was captured in a study of blood T cell repertoires in COVID-19. Across the whole study: Italy, Spain and the United States were the sources of the convalescent and acute COVID-19 samples. The analysed material was cDNA or gDNA that came from T cells, B-cell-depleted T cells, or PBMCs.

Original processing methods: The authors estimated nucleated cell counts from reference gene primer amplification. Repertoires were generated with immunoSEQ multiplex PCR, while TCRdb's copy carries only in-frame clones and drops some. V and J calls and clone size are those listed in that table; D and trimming were worked out from the DNA. The sample lists roughly 21,000 clones, about 89% occurring once. CDR1 and CDR2 from the germline V gene are SGHVT and SQSDAQ. The CDR3 is 18 amino acids. V lost 1 base to trimming and J lost 1 base; unmatched junction nucleotides: 11. This TCR was sampled from a man between 65 and 79 years old with active COVID-19. The sample comprised peripheral blood. This chain joins TRBV7-4 and TRBJ2-7; 9 nucleotides align to TRBD1. The CDR3 sequence is CASSLGINTGTGSYEQYF. The CDR3, as DNA: TGTGCCAGCAGCTTAGGGATAAACACCGGGACAGGGTCCTACGAGCAGTACTTC.